These T cell receptor beta chains were read from a single sample in a study of shared clonotypes between healthy human individuals. The data were produced by immunoSEQ multiplex PCR, yet TCRdb's version contains in-frame clones alone and is incomplete. The repertoire holds more than 2 million clones, with approximately 94% as singletons. Sequenced sample: naive CD8+ T cells sorted from blood. These TCRs come from a man aged 18-30 years in good health. CDR3s include the opening cysteine and the closing phenylalanine or tryptophan. Fields, in order: J gene, V gene, clone size, D gene, CDR3 protein. The D gene is left open where the match is weak. Size tells how often a clone was seen (once, few, many) or the class of an expanded clone, and some rows leave it out.

j_call: TRBJ2-7
v_call: TRBV5-4
clone_size: .
d_call: .
cdr3_aa: CASSSVSYEQYF

j_call: TRBJ2-1
v_call: TRBV27
clone_size: .
d_call: TRBD1
cdr3_aa: CASSQGGIEQFF

j_call: TRBJ2-2
v_call: TRBV11-2
clone_size: .
d_call: .
cdr3_aa: CASSRSITGELFF

j_call: TRBJ2-1
v_call: TRBV27
clone_size: .
d_call: TRBD1
cdr3_aa: CASTTTGAVGNEQFF

j_call: TRBJ2-7
v_call: TRBV13
clone_size: .
d_call: TRBD2
cdr3_aa: CASTTGGKGEQYF

j_call: TRBJ1-1
v_call: TRBV7-7
clone_size: .
d_call: TRBD1
cdr3_aa: CASSPRDSVGRGWVYTEAFF

j_call: TRBJ1-2
v_call: TRBV9
clone_size: .
d_call: .
cdr3_aa: CASSEPGHYTF

j_call: TRBJ2-3
v_call: TRBV11-2
clone_size: .
d_call: TRBD2
cdr3_aa: CANLLAGGSTDTQYF

j_call: TRBJ2-1
v_call: TRBV28
clone_size: .
d_call: TRBD2
cdr3_aa: CASSNLAPGGDEQFF

j_call: TRBJ2-7
v_call: TRBV5-1
clone_size: once
d_call: TRBD1
cdr3_aa: CASSFGQAYEQYF

j_call: TRBJ2-7
v_call: TRBV25-1
clone_size: .
d_call: .
cdr3_aa: CASSEGTYEQYF

j_call: TRBJ2-7
v_call: TRBV9
clone_size: .
d_call: TRBD1
cdr3_aa: CASSLGPGTGSYEQYF

j_call: TRBJ2-7
v_call: TRBV9
clone_size: .
d_call: .
cdr3_aa: CASSVATGGYEQYF

j_call: TRBJ2-3
v_call: TRBV7-7
clone_size: .
d_call: TRBD1
cdr3_aa: CASSSGARGQGEDTQYF

j_call: TRBJ1-4
v_call: TRBV28
clone_size: .
d_call: TRBD1
cdr3_aa: CASSLSPPGQGMGLPLGKLFF

j_call: TRBJ2-3
v_call: TRBV7-9
clone_size: .
d_call: .
cdr3_aa: CASTAENTDTQYF

j_call: TRBJ2-7
v_call: TRBV19
clone_size: .
d_call: .
cdr3_aa: CASSTETAYEQYF

j_call: TRBJ1-3
v_call: TRBV6-6
clone_size: once
d_call: .
cdr3_aa: CASSRGQTGNTIYF

j_call: TRBJ2-1
v_call: TRBV27
clone_size: .
d_call: .
cdr3_aa: CASSFGGRMDEQFF

j_call: TRBJ2-7
v_call: TRBV10-3
clone_size: once
d_call: TRBD1
cdr3_aa: CAISAGTGEPEQYF

j_call: TRBJ1-5
v_call: TRBV4-3
clone_size: .
d_call: .
cdr3_aa: CASSQEPGQPQHF

j_call: TRBJ1-2
v_call: TRBV14
clone_size: .
d_call: .
cdr3_aa: CASSQDWSGYTF

j_call: TRBJ1-2
v_call: TRBV11-2
clone_size: .
d_call: .
cdr3_aa: CASSIGGVVYGYTF

j_call: TRBJ2-7
v_call: TRBV2
clone_size: .
d_call: TRBD1
cdr3_aa: CASSVGQFYEQYF

j_call: TRBJ2-7
v_call: TRBV4-3
clone_size: .
d_call: TRBD1
cdr3_aa: CASSQGVQGAPYEQYF

j_call: TRBJ2-1
v_call: TRBV27
clone_size: .
d_call: .
cdr3_aa: CASSLSPGTRYNEQFF

j_call: TRBJ2-1
v_call: TRBV25-1
clone_size: .
d_call: .
cdr3_aa: CASSDPRTPGTEQFF

j_call: TRBJ1-1
v_call: TRBV7-9
clone_size: .
d_call: .
cdr3_aa: CASSSTTLNTEAFF

j_call: TRBJ1-1
v_call: TRBV5-1
clone_size: .
d_call: .
cdr3_aa: CASSLIGRGSTEAFF

j_call: TRBJ2-7
v_call: TRBV5-6
clone_size: .
d_call: TRBD1
cdr3_aa: CASSLGTGGPYEQYF

j_call: TRBJ1-2
v_call: TRBV12-5
clone_size: .
d_call: .
cdr3_aa: CASGLDSGMGDNGYTF

j_call: TRBJ2-4
v_call: TRBV28
clone_size: .
d_call: .
cdr3_aa: CASSFPGGENIQYF

j_call: TRBJ2-7
v_call: TRBV13
clone_size: .
d_call: .
cdr3_aa: CASSRDLPPYEQYF